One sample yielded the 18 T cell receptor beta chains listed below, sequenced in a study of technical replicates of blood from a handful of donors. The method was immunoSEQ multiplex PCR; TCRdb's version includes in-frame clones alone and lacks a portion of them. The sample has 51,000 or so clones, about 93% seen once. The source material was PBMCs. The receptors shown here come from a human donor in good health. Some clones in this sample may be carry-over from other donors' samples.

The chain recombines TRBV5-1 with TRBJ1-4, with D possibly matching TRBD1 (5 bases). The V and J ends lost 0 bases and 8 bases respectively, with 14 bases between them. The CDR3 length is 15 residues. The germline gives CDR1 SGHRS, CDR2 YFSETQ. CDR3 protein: CASSLEGQGMEKLFF. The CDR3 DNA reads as TGCGCCAGCAGCTTGGAGGGGCAGGGTATGGAAAAACTGTTTTTT.

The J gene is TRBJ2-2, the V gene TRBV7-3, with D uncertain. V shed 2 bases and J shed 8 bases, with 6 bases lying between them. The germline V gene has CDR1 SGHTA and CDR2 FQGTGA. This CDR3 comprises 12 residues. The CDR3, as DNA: TGTGCCAGCAGCTTACCCCCGGGGGAGCTGTTTTTT. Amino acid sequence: CASSLPPGELFF.

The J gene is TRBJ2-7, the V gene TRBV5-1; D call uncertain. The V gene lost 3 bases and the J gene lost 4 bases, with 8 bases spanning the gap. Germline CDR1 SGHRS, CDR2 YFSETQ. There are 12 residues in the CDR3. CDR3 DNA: TGCGCCAGCAGCTCCACTCCTTACGAGCAGTACTTC. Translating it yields CASSSTPYEQYF.

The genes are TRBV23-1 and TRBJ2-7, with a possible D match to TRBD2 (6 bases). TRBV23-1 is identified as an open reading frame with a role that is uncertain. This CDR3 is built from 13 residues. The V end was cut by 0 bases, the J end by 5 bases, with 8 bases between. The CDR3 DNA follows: TGCGCCAGCAGTCAATCTGCGGGGAACGAGCAGTACTTC. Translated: CASSQSAGNEQYF.

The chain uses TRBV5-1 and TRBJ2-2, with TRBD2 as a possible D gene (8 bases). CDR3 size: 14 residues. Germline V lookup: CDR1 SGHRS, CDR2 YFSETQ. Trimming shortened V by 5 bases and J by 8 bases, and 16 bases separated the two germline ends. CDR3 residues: CASRKIAGQGELFF. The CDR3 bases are TGCGCCAGCAGGAAGATAGCGGGACAGGGGGAGCTGTTTTTT.

Here the CDR3 DNA reads TGTGCCAGCAGCTTAGGGGTGGGGAGGGAGCAGTACTTC. This encodes CASSLGVGREQYF. The rearrangement joins TRBV7-3 to TRBJ2-7; possibly TRBD2 for D (6 bases). V was cut by 2 bases and J by 7 bases, with 12 bases left in between. This CDR3 comprises 13 residues. Germline values: CDR1 SGHTA, CDR2 FQGTGA. Full variable domain (missing parts from reference TRBV7-3 and TRBJ2-7): GAGVSQTPSNKVTEKGKYVELRCDPISGHTALYWYRQSLGQGPEFLIYFQGTGAADDSGLPNDRFFAVRPEGSVSTLKIQRTERGDSAVYLCASSLGVGREQYFGPGTRLTVT.

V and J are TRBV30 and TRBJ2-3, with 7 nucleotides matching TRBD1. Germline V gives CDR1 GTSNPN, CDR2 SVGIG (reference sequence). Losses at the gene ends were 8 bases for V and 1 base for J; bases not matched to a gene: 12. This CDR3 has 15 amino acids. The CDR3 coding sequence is TGTGCCCGGACGGGTTGGCAGGGGGGCACAGATACGCAGTATTTT. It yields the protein CARTGWQGGTDTQYF.

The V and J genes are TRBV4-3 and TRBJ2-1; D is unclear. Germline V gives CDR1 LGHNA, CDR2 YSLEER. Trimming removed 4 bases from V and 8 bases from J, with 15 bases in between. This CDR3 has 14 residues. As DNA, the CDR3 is TGCGCCAGCAGCCTAAGTCTAGATCTCGATGAGCAGTTCTTC. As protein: CASSLSLDLDEQFF.

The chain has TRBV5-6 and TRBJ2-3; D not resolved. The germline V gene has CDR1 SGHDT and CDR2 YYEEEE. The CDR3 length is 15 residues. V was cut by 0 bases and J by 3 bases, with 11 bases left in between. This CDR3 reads CASSLGPTRTDTQYF. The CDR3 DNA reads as TGTGCCAGCAGCTTGGGACCCACGAGGACAGATACGCAGTATTTT.

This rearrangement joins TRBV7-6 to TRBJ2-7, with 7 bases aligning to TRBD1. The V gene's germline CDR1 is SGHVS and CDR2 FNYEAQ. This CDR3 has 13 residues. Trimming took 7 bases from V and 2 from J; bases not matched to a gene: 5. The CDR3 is CASTPGQTYEQYF. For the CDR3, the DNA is TGTGCCAGCACCCCGGGACAGACCTACGAGCAGTACTTC.

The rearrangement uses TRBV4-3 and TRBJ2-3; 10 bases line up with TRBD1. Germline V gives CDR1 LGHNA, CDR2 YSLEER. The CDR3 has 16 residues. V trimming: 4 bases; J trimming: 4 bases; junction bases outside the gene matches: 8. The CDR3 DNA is TGCGCCAGCAGCCCTAGCTGGACAGGGGGTCCAGATACGCAGTATTTT. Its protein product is CASSPSWTGGPDTQYF.

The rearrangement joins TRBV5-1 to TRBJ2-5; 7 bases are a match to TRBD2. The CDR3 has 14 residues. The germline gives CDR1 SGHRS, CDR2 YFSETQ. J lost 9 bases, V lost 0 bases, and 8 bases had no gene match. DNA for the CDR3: TGCGCCAGCAGCTTGGATCGGGGGGACGAGCCCCAGTACTTC. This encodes CASSLDRGDEPQYF.

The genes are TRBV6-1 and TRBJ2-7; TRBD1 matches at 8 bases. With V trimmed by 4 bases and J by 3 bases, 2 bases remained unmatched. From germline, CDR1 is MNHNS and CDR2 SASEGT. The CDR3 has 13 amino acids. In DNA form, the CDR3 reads TGTGCCAGCAGTGCCGGGACAGGCTACGAGCAGTACTTC. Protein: CASSAGTGYEQYF.

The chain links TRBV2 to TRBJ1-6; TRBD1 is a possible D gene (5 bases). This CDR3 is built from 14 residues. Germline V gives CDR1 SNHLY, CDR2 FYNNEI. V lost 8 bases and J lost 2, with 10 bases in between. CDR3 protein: CASFQGAYNSPLHF. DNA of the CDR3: TGTGCCAGCTTCCAGGGCGCCTATAATTCACCCCTCCACTTT.

This chain's CDR3 is CASSPPSKDTQYF. In DNA form, the CDR3 reads TGTGCCAGCTCACCACCTTCTAAAGATACGCAGTATTTT. The genes are TRBV18 and TRBJ2-3; D is unclear. The CDR3 is made up of 13 amino acids. V dropped 0 bases and J dropped 5 bases, with 6 bases sitting between them. Looked up from germline, CDR1 is KGHSH and CDR2 is LQKENI.

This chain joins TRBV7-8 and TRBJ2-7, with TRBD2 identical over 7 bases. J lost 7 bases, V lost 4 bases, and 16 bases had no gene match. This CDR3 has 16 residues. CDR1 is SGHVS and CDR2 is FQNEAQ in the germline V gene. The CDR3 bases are TGTGCCAGCAGCTCGCTATCTGCGGGAGCTTCGGATGAGCAGTACTTC. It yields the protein CASSSLSAGASDEQYF.

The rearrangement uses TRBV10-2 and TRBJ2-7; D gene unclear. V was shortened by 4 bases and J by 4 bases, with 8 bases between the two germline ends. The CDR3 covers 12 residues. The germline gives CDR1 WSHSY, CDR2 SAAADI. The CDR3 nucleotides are TGCGCCAGCAGTGGCAGTTCGTACGAGCAGTACTTC. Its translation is CASSGSSYEQYF.

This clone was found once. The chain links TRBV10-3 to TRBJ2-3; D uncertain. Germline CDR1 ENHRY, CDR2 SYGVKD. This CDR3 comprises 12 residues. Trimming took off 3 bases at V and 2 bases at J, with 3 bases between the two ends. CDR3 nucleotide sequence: TGTGCCATCAGTGATAACACAGATACGCAGTATTTT. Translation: CAISDNTDTQYF.